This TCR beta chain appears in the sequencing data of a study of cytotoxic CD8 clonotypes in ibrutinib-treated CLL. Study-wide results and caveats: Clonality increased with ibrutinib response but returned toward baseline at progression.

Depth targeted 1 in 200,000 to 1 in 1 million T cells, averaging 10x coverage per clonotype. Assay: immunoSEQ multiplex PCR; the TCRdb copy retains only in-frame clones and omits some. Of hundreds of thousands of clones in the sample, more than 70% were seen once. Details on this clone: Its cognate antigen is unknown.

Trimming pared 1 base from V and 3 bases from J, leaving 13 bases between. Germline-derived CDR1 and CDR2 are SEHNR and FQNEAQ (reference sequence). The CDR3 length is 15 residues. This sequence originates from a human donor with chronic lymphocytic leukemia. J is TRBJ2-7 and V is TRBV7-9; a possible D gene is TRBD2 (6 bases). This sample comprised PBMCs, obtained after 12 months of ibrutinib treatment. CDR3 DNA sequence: TGTGCCAGCAGCTTAGAGGCGGCGGGGAGCTACGAGCAGTACTTC. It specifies CASSLEAAGSYEQYF. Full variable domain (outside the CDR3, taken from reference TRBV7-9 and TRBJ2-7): DTGVSQNPRHKITKRGQNVTFRCDPISEHNRLYWYRQTLGQGPEFLTYFQNEAQLEKSRLLSDRFSAERPKGSFSTLEIQRTEQGDSAMYLCASSLEAAGSYEQYFGPGTRLTVT.